This entry concerns a single T cell receptor (beta chain). This entry is derived from a study of shared clonotypes between healthy human individuals. CD45RO+ cells went into CD8 memory alongside CCR7-negative CD45RA+ TemRA cells. Per the original data handling: From ImmunoSEQ came sequences covering only the junction and carrying no quality scores, so filtering differed. Libraries were prepared by immunoSEQ multiplex PCR; TCRdb keeps only in-frame clonotypes and omits some of them. D and trimming come from the DNA, and the V and J calls and clone size come from that table. The top ten hold more than 30% of the sample, which has some 690,000 clones, about nine tenths seen once. Germline values: CDR1 SGDLS, CDR2 YYNGEE. The V segment lost 3 bases and the J segment 3 bases; nucleotides outside the gene matches: 6. CDR3 length: 16 amino acids.

The sequence was collected from a man aged 18 to 29 in good health. Some clones in this sample may be carry-over from other donors' samples. Sequencing input: memory CD8+ T cells from PBMCs. Stated subset: CD45RO+ cells pooled with CCR7-negative TemRA cells. The chain employs TRBV9 and TRBJ2-6; 7 positions agree with TRBD1. The CDR3 loop reads CASSGGQAGGANVLTF. The CDR3 DNA is TGTGCCAGCAGCGGCGGACAGGCGGGTGGGGCCAACGTCCTGACTTTC.